This TCR beta chain originates from a study of OX40 agonist ivuxolimab in advanced cancers. Patients were ineligible given autoimmune disease history or systemic immunosuppression. As to this clone: Its antigen is as yet unknown.

Method: immunoSEQ multiplex PCR; TCRdb's copy keeps in-frame clones and lacks some. The sample contains about 60,000 clones, over 80% of which appear only once. The CDR3 extends over 12 amino acids. Germline loops: CDR1 MDHEN, CDR2 SYDVKM. Trimming shortened V by 1 base and J by 11 bases, and 11 bases separated the two germline ends. Overall study findings and caveats: Certain nonresponding patients likewise had low normalized T-cell clonal expansion. The mean number of expanded clones was higher in CD8+ T cells than in CD4+.

The material was CD4+ or CD8+ T cells sorted from blood, obtained in a trial of the OX40 agonist ivuxolimab. This rearrangement joins TRBV28 to TRBJ1-1; D not resolved. This sequence was found in an adult with an advanced solid tumor such as melanoma, head and neck, liver or kidney cancer. The CDR3 loop is CASSLYPEWAFF. DNA of the CDR3: TGTGCCAGCAGTTTATACCCGGAGTGGGCTTTCTTT.